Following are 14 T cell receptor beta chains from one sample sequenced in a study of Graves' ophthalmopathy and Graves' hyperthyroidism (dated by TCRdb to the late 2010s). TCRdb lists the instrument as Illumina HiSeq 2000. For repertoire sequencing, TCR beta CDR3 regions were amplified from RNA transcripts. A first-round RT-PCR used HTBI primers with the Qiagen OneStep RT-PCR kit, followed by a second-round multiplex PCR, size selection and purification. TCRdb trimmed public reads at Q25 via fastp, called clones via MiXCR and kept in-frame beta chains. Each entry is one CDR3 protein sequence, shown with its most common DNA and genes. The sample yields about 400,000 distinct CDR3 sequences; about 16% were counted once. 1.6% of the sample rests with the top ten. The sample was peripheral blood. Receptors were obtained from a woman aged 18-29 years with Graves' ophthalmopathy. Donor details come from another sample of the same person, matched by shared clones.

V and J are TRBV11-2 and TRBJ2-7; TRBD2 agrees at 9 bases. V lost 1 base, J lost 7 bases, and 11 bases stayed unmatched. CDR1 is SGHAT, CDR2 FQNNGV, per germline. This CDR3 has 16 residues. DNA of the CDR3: TGTGCCAGCAGCTTAGTGGGTAGCGGGAGCACGATGGAGCAGTACTTC. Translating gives CASSLVGSGSTMEQYF. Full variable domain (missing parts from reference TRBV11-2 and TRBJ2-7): EAGVAQSPRYKIIEKRQSVAFWCNPISGHATLYWYQQILGQGPKLLIQFQNNGVVDDSQLPKDRFSAERLKGVDSTLKIQPAKLEDSAVYLCASSLVGSGSTMEQYFGPGTRLTVT.

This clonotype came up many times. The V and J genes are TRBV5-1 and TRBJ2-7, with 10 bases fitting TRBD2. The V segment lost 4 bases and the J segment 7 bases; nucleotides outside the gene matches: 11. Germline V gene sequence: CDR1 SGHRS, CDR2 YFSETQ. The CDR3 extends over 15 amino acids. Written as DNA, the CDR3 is TGCGCCAGCAGCCATCCGAGCGGGAGGGCGGGGGAGCAGTACTTC. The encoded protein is CASSHPSGRAGEQYF.

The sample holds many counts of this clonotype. Here the CDR3 DNA reads TGTGCCAGTACTTACGATAGCGGGACCGGGCCCGGCAATCAGCCCCAGCATTTT. Translating gives CASTYDSGTGPGNQPQHF. The genes are TRBV19 and TRBJ1-5, with TRBD1 as a possible D gene (5 bases). This CDR3 region has 18 residues. The V gene's germline CDR1 is LNHDA and CDR2 SQIVND (reference sequence). Trimming cost V 7 bases and J 2 bases, with 24 bases left between them.

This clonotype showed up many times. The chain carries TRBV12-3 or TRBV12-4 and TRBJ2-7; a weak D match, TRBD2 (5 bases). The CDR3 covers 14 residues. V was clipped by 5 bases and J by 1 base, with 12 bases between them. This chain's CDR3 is CASSRRPLSYEQYF. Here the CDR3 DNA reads TGTGCCAGCAGTAGGAGGCCTCTGTCCTACGAGCAGTACTTC.

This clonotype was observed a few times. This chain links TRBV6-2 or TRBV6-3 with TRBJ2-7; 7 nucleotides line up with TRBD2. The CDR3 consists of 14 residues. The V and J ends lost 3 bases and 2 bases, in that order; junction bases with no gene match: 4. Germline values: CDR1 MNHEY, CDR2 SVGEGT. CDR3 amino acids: CASSYPSGTYEQYF. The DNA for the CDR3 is TGTGCCAGCAGTTATCCTAGCGGTACCTACGAGCAGTACTTC.

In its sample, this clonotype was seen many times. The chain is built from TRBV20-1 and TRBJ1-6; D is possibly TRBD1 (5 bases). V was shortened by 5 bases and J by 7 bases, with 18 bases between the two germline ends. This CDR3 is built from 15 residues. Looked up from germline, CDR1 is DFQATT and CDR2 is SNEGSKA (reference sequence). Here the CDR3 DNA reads TGCAGTGCTCCCGGGGGGACGGAAAAAAATTCACCCCTCCACTTT. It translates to CSAPGGTEKNSPLHF.

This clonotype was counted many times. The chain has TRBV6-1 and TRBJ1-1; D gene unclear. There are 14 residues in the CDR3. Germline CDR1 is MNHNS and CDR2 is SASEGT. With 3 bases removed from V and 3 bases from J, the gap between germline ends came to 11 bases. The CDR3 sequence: CASSEGFGYTEAFF. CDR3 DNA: TGTGCCAGCAGTGAGGGATTTGGGTACACTGAAGCTTTCTTT.

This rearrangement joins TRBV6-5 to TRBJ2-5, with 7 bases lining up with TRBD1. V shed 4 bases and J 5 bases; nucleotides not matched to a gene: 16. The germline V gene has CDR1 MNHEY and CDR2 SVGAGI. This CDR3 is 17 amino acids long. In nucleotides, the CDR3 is TGTGCCAGCAGTTCACTCGACAGGGAATTTCGAGGGGAGACCCAGTACTTC. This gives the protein CASSSLDREFRGETQYF.

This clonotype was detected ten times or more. The CDR3 reads CSAGRSQETQYF. CDR3 sequence (DNA): TGCAGTGCTGGACGATCCCAAGAGACCCAGTACTTC. This rearrangement joins TRBV20-1 to TRBJ2-5, with D unresolved. V was clipped by 5 bases and J by 1 base, with 8 bases between them. Germline V CDR1 and CDR2: DFQATT, SNEGSKA (reference sequence). The CDR3 is 12 residues long.

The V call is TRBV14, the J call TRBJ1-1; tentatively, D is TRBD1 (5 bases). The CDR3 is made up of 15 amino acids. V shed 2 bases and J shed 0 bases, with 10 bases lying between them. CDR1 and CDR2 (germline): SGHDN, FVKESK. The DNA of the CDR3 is TGTGCCAGCAGCCAATTACGGGGCGTGAACACTGAAGCTTTCTTT. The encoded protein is CASSQLRGVNTEAFF.

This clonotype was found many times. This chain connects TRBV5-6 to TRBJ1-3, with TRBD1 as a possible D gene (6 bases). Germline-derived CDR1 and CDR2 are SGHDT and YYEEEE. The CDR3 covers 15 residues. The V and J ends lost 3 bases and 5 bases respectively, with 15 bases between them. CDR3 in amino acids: CASSSVGTRRNTIYF. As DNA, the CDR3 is TGTGCCAGCAGCTCCGTCGGGACAAGAAGAAACACCATATATTTT.

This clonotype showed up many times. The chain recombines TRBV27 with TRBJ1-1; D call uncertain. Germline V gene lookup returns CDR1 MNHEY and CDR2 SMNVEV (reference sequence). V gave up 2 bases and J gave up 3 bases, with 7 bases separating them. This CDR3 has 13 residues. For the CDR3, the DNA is TGTGCCAGCAGTTTACTGTCTTACACTGAAGCTTTCTTT. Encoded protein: CASSLLSYTEAFF.

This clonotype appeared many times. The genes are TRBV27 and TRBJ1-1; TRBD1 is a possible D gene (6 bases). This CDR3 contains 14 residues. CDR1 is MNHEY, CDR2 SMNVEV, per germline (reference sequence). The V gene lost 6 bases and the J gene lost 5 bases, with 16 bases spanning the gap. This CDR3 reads CASSSRGRRTEAFF. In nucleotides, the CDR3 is TGTGCCAGCAGCTCGAGGGGGAGACGGACTGAAGCTTTCTTT.

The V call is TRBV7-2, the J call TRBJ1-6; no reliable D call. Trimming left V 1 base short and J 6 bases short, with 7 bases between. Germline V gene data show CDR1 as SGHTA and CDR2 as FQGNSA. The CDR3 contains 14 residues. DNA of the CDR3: TGTGCCAGCAGCTTAGGGCCCTCTAATTCACCCCTCCACTTT. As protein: CASSLGPSNSPLHF.